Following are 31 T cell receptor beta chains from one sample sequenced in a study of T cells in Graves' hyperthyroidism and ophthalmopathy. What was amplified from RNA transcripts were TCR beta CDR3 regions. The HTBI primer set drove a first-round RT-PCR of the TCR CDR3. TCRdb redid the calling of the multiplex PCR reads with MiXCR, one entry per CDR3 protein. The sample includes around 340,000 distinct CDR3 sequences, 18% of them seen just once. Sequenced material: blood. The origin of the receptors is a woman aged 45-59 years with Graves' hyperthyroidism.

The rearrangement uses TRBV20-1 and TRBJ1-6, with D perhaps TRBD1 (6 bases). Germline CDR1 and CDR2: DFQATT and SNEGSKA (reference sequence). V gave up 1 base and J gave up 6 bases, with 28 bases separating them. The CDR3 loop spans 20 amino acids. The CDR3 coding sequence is TGCAGTGCTAGAGCCCCGTCGGGGGGGCTACGGGAAAAGGGTAATTCACCCCTCCACTTT. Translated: CSARAPSGGLREKGNSPLHF.

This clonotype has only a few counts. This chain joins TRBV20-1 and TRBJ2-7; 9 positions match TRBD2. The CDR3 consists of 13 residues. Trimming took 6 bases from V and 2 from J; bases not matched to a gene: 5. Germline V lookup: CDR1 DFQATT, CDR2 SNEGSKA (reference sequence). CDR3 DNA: TGCAGTGCCGAGACTAGCGGCCCCTACGAGCAGTACTTC. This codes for CSAETSGPYEQYF.

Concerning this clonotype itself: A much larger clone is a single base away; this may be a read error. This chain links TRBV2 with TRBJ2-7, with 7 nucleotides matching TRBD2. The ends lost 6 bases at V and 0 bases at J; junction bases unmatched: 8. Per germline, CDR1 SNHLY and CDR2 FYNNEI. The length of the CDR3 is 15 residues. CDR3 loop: CASSVVPSGSYEQYF. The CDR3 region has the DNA TGTGCCAGCAGCGTAGTCCCTAGCGGCTCCTACGAGCAGTACTTC.

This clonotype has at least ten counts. The CDR3 loop reads CASSETGVGNTEAFF. CDR3 DNA sequence: TGTGCCAGCAGTGAAACGGGGGTGGGGAACACTGAAGCTTTCTTT. The gene calls are TRBV2 and TRBJ1-1; possibly TRBD1 for D (5 bases). The CDR3 runs to 15 residues. Germline loops: CDR1 SNHLY, CDR2 FYNNEI. The V end was cut by 2 bases, the J end by 1 base, with 11 bases between.

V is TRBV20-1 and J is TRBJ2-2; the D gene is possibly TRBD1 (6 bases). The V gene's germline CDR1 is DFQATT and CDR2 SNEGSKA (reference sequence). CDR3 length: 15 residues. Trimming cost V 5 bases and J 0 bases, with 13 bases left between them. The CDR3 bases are TGCAGTGCTCCCGAAGGGACATCGAACACCGGGGAGCTGTTTTTT. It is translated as CSAPEGTSNTGELFF.

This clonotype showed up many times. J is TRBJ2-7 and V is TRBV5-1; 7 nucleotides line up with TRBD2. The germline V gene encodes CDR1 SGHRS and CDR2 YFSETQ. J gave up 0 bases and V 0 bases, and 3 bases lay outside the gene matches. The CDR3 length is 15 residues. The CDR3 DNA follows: TGCGCCAGCAGCTTGGCGCGGGAGCCCTCCTACGAGCAGTACTTC. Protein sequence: CASSLAREPSYEQYF.

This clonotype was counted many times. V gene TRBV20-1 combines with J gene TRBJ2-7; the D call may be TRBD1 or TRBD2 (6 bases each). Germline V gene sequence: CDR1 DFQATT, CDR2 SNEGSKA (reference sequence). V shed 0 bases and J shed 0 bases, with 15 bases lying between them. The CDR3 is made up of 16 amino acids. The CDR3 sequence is CSARDGGRRSSYEQYF. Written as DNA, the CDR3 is TGCAGTGCTAGAGATGGGGGGCGGAGAAGCTCCTACGAGCAGTACTTC.

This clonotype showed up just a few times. CDR3 sequence (DNA): TGTGCCAGCAGCCCCCAGACTAGCTCGGGGGAGACCCAGTACTTC. Its translation is CASSPQTSSGETQYF. The V gene is TRBV12-3 or TRBV12-4, the J gene TRBJ2-5; 7 bases agree with TRBD2. V lost 6 bases, J lost 5 bases, and 12 bases stayed unmatched. The CDR3 has 15 amino acids.

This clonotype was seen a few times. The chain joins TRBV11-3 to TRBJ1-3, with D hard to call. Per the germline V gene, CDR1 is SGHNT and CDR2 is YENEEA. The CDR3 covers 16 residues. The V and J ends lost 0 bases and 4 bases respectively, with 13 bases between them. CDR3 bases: TGTGCCAGCAGCTTAGACCTACCCCGGGGAGGAAACACCATATATTTT. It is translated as CASSLDLPRGGNTIYF.

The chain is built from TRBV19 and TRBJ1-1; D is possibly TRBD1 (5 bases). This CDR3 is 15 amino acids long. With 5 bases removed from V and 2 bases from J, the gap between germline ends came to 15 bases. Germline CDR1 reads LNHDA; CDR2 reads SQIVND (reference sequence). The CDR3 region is CASSGRVDSNTEAFF. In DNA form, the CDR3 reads TGTGCCAGTAGTGGCAGGGTCGATTCCAACACTGAAGCTTTCTTT.

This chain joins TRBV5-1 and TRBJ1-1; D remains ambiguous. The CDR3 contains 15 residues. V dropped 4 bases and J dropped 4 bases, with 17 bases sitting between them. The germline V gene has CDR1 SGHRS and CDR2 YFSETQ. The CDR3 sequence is CASSPNSGRFTEAFF. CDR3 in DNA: TGCGCCAGCAGCCCAAATTCCGGTCGGTTCACTGAAGCTTTCTTT.

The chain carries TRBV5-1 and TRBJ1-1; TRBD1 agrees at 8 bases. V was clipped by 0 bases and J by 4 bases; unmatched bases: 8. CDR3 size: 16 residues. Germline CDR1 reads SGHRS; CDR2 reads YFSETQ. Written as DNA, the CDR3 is TGCGCCAGCAGCTTGGGTCAGGGGGCGGTATCCACTGAAGCTTTCTTT. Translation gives CASSLGQGAVSTEAFF. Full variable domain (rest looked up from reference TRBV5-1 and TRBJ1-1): KAGVTQTPRYLIKTRGQQVTLSCSPISGHRSVSWYQQTPGQGLQFLFEYFSETQRNKGNFPGRFSGRQFSNSRSEMNVSTLELGDSALYLCASSLGQGAVSTEAFFGQGTRLTVV.

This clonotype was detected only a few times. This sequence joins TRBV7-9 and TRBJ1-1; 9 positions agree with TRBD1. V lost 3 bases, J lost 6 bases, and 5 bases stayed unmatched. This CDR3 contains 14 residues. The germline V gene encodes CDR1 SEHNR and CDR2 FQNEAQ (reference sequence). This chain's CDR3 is CASSFGQGQAEAFF. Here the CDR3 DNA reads TGTGCCAGCAGCTTCGGACAGGGGCAGGCTGAAGCTTTCTTT. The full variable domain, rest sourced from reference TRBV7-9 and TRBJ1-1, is DTGVSQNPRHKITKRGQNVTFRCDPISEHNRLYWYRQTLGQGPEFLTYFQNEAQLEKSRLLSDRFSAERPKGSFSTLEIQRTEQGDSAMYLCASSFGQGQAEAFFGQGTRLTVV.

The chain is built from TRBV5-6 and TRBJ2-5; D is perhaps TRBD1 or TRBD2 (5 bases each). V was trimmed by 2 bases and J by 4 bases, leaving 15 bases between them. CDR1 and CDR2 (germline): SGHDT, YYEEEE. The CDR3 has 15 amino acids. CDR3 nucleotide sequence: TGTGCCAGCAGCTTCACAGGCAGCGGAGTAGAGACCCAGTACTTC. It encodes CASSFTGSGVETQYF.

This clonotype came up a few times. The CDR3: CASSEAEQRFEAFF. Written as DNA, the CDR3 is TGTGCCAGCAGTGAAGCGGAACAGAGATTTGAAGCTTTCTTT. The rearrangement uses TRBV6-1 and TRBJ1-1; D is ambiguous. Between the trimmed V and J ends, which lost 0 bases and 7 bases, there was a span of 12 bases. Germline assignment: CDR1 MNHNS and CDR2 SASEGT. This CDR3 has 14 residues.

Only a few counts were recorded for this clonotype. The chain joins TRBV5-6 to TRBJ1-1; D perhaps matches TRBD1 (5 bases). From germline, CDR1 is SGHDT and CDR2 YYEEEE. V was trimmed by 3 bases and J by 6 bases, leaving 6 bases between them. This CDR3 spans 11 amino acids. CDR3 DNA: TGTGCCAGCAGCTGGGGGGCTGAAGCTTTCTTT. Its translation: CASSWGAEAFF.

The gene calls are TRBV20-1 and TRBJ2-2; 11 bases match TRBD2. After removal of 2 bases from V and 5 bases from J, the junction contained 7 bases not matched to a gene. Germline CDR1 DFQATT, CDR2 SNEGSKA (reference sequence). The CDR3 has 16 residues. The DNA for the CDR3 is TGCAGTGCTAGAAAGACTAGCGGGGAATCGACCGGGGAGCTGTTTTTT. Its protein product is CSARKTSGESTGELFF.

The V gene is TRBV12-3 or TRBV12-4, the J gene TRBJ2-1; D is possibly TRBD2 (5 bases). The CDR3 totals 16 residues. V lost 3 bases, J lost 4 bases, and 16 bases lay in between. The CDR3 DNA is TGTGCCAGCAGTTTGGACTGGACTCCCCGGTACAATGAGCAGTTCTTC. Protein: CASSLDWTPRYNEQFF.

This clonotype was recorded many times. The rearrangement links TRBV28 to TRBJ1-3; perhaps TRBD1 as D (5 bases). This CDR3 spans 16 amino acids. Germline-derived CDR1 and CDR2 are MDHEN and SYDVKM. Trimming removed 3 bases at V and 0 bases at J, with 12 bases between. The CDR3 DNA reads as TGTGCCAGCAGTTTGCAGGGACCCATCTCTGGAAACACCATATATTTT. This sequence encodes CASSLQGPISGNTIYF.

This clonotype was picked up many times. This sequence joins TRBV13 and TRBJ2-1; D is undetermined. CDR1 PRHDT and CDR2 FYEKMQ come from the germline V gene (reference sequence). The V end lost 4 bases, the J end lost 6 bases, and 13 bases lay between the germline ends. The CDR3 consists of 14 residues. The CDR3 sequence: CASSSEGLGNEQFF. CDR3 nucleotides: TGTGCCAGCAGCTCGGAAGGCCTTGGCAATGAGCAGTTCTTC.

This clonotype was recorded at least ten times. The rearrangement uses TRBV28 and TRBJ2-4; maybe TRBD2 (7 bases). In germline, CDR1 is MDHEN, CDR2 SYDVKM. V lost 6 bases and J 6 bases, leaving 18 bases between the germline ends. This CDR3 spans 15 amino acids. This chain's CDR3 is CASRPPRGAGNIQYF. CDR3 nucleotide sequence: TGTGCCAGCAGACCCCCTCGGGGGGCAGGAAACATTCAGTACTTC.

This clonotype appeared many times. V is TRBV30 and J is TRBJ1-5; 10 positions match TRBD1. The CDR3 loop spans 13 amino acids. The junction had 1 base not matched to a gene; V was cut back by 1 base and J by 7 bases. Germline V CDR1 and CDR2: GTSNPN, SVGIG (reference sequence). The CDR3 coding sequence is TGTGCCTGGAGTGGACAGGGGGCCCAGCCCCAGCATTTT. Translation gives CAWSGQGAQPQHF.

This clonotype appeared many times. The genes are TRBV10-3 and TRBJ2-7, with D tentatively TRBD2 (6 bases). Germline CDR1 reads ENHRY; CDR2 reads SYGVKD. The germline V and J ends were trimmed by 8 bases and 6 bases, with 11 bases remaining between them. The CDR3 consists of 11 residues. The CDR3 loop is CAISPGVEQYF. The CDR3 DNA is TGTGCCATCTCGCCGGGGGTCGAGCAGTACTTC.

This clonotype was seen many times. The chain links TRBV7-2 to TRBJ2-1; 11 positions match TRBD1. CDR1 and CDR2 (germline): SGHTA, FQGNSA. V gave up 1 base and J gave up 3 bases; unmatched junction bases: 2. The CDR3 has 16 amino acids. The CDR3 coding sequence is TGTGCCAGCAGCTTAGTCGGGACAGGGGGCTACAATGAGCAGTTCTTC. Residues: CASSLVGTGGYNEQFF.

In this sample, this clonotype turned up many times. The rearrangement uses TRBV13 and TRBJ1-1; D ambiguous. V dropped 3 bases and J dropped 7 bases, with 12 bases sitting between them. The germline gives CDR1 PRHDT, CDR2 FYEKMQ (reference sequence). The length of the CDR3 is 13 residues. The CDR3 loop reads CASSLEGYREAFF. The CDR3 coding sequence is TGTGCCAGCAGCTTGGAGGGTTACCGTGAAGCTTTCTTT.

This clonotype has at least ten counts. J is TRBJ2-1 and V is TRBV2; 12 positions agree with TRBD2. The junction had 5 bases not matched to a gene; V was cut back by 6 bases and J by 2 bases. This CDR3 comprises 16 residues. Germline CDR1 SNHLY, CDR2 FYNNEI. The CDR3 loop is CASRRGLAGTYNEQFF. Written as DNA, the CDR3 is TGTGCCAGCAGACGGGGACTAGCGGGTACCTACAATGAGCAGTTCTTC.

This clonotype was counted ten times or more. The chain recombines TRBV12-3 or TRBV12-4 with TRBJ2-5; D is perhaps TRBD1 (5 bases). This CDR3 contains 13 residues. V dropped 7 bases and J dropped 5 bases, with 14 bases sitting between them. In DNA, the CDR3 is TGTGCCAGCAACCTAGGGGATGGCGAGACCCAGTACTTC. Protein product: CASNLGDGETQYF.

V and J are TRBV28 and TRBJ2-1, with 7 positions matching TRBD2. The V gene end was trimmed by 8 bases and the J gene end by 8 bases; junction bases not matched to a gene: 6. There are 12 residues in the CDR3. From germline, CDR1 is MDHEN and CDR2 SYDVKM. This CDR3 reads CASQSGTDEQFF. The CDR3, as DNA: TGTGCCAGCCAGAGCGGGACGGATGAGCAGTTCTTC. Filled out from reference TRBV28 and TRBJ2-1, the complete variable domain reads DVKVTQSSRYLVKRTGEKVFLECVQDMDHENMFWYRQDPGLGLRLIYFSYDVKMKEKGDIPEGYSVSREKKERFSLILESASTNQTSMYLCASQSGTDEQFFGPGTRLTVL.

CDR3 in DNA: TGTGCCAGCTCATCTAGCGGGGGACTCTGGGGGGACATTCAGTACTTC. It codes for CASSSSGGLWGDIQYF. This chain connects TRBV18 to TRBJ2-4; 10 bases line up with TRBD2. V gave up 5 bases and J gave up 8 bases; unmatched junction bases: 12. This CDR3 spans 16 amino acids. The germline V gene has CDR1 KGHSH and CDR2 LQKENI.

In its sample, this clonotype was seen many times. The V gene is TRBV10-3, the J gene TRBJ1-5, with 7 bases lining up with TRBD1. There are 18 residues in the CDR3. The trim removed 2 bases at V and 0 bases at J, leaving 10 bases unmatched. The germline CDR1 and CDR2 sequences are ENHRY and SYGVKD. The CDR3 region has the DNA TGTGCCATCAGTGAGCGGTGGGGGACAGACTATAGCAATCAGCCCCAGCATTTT. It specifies CAISERWGTDYSNQPQHF.

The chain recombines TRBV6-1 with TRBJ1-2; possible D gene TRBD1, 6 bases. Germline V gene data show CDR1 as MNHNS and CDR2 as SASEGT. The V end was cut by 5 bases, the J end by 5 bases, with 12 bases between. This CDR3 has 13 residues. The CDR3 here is CASSRQEIYGYTF. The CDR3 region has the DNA TGTGCCAGCAGTCGACAGGAGATATATGGCTACACCTTC.